Following are 28 T cell receptor beta chains from one sample sequenced in a study of blood T cells in healthy people across ages. Next came a second PCR, run for about 7 to 12 cycles, which used a sample-barcoded 5' primer along with a J-beta primer mix. TCRdb passed the 5' RACE reads through MiXCR, listing each CDR3 protein once. Among about 1.6 million distinct CDR3 sequences listed, 30% to 35% were seen once. The sample comprised blood. All receptors come from a woman in her twenties or thirties in good health.

The J gene is TRBJ2-7, the V gene TRBV5-1; 7 bases are shared with TRBD2. CDR1 is SGHRS and CDR2 is YFSETQ in the germline V gene. This CDR3 has 17 amino acids. Unmatched junction bases numbered 14, after V lost 5 bases and J lost 0 bases. The CDR3 loop is CASSSGLTDSSSYEQYF. CDR3 sequence (DNA): TGCGCCAGCAGTTCGGGACTAACGGATTCCAGCTCCTACGAGCAGTACTTC.

This clonotype came up a few times. This chain connects TRBV7-7 to TRBJ2-1; perhaps TRBD2 as D (5 bases). The CDR3 runs 14 residues. CDR1 and CDR2 (germline): SSHAT, FNYEAQ (reference sequence). Trimming took 5 bases from V and 13 from J, leaving 21 bases between them. CDR3 DNA: TGTGCCAGCAGCAAGCTATATGAGGAGGAGACCCAGTTCTTC. Its protein is CASSKLYEEETQFF.

The chain recombines TRBV2 with TRBJ1-2, with D possibly matching TRBD1 (6 bases). Trimming pared 2 bases from V and 1 base from J, leaving 11 bases between. This CDR3 contains 15 residues. CDR1 is SNHLY, CDR2 FYNNEI, per germline. The DNA for the CDR3 is TGTGCCAGCAGTGAAACAGGGTCAATTAACTATGGCTACACCTTC. Translating gives CASSETGSINYGYTF.

This clonotype has at least ten counts. V gene TRBV7-2 combines with J gene TRBJ1-6; 7 bases are a match to TRBD1. Trimming cost V 2 bases and J 5 bases; bases outside gene matches: 0. Germline CDR1 and CDR2: SGHTA and FQGNSA. The CDR3 runs 14 residues. The CDR3 DNA reads as TGTGCCAGCAGCTTAACAGGGGATAATTCACCCCTCCACTTT. Amino acid sequence: CASSLTGDNSPLHF.

The chain couples TRBV7-6 to TRBJ2-2, with 7 bases identical to TRBD1. The V gene end was trimmed by 7 bases and the J gene end by 4 bases; junction bases not matched to a gene: 12. The CDR3 sequence is 16 residues long. Germline CDR1 reads SGHVS; CDR2 reads FNYEAQ. CDR3 coding DNA: TGTGCCAGCAACTCTCTAGACAGGGACGGCACCGGGGAGCTGTTTTTT. Translation: CASNSLDRDGTGELFF.

This clonotype came up a few times. V gene TRBV3-1 combines with J gene TRBJ2-3; 14 bases map to TRBD2. Looked up from germline, CDR1 is LGHDT and CDR2 is YNNKEL (reference sequence). J lost 1 base, V lost 4 bases, and 10 bases had no gene match. The CDR3 extends over 19 amino acids. The CDR3 nucleotides are TGTGCCAGCAGCCTGCGAGGGGGACTAGCGGGAGTCGGCACAGATACGCAGTATTTT. Translation gives CASSLRGGLAGVGTDTQYF.

This clonotype was detected only a few times. The chain carries TRBV10-3 and TRBJ2-5, with 7 bases that match TRBD2. CDR1 and CDR2 (germline): ENHRY, SYGVKD. The V segment lost 4 bases and the J segment 7 bases; nucleotides outside the gene matches: 9. The CDR3 consists of 14 residues. DNA of the CDR3: TGTGCCATCAGTGGGACGCGGGAGTCAGGGACCCAGTACTTC. It encodes CAISGTRESGTQYF.

The rearrangement joins TRBV12-3 or TRBV12-4 to TRBJ1-2; no firm D call. Trimming took off 6 bases at V and 8 bases at J, with 19 bases between the two ends. The CDR3 extends over 14 amino acids. The CDR3 sequence: CASRTQTPVRGYTF. CDR3 nucleotides: TGTGCCAGCAGGACCCAGACTCCAGTGAGAGGCTACACCTTC.

This clonotype was seen a few times. CDR3 residues: CSARGGLAPYEQYF. DNA for the CDR3: TGCAGTGCTAGGGGAGGGCTAGCGCCATACGAGCAGTACTTC. The rearrangement uses TRBV20-1 and TRBJ2-7; 7 bases are a match to TRBD2. The germline CDR1 and CDR2 sequences are DFQATT and SNEGSKA (reference sequence). J gave up 4 bases and V 3 bases, and 9 bases lay outside the gene matches. The CDR3 is 14 amino acids.

This clonotype showed up just a few times. The chain carries TRBV30 and TRBJ2-5, with D tentatively TRBD1 (6 bases). Looked up from germline, CDR1 is GTSNPN and CDR2 is SVGIG (reference sequence). The CDR3 extends over 14 amino acids. Trimming shortened V by 5 bases and J by 1 base, and 14 bases separated the two germline ends. The CDR3, as DNA: TGTGCCTGGGGGGGCGACAGGCCCCAAGAGACCCAGTACTTC. Protein product: CAWGGDRPQETQYF.

V usage is TRBV3-1 and J usage is TRBJ2-1, with D unresolved. The CDR3 is 13 amino acids. The ends were cut back, 3 bases at V and 7 bases at J, with 10 bases in the middle. Germline CDR1 is LGHDT and CDR2 is YNNKEL (reference sequence). CDR3 residues: CASSHISMNEQFF. CDR3 in DNA: TGTGCCAGCAGCCATATCTCGATGAATGAGCAGTTCTTC.

This clonotype was counted between two and nine times. This chain connects TRBV3-1 to TRBJ2-5; 9 positions match TRBD2. This CDR3 contains 17 residues. With 5 bases clipped from V and 5 bases from J, the junction kept 15 bases outside the gene matches. The germline V gene encodes CDR1 LGHDT and CDR2 YNNKEL (reference sequence). In DNA, the CDR3 is TGTGCCAGCAGCTTCCGACTAGCGGAGGCCGGCGGGGAGACCCAGTACTTC. Amino acid sequence: CASSFRLAEAGGETQYF.

This clonotype was recorded many times. The V and J genes are TRBV9 and TRBJ2-1; possibly TRBD1 for D (6 bases). The CDR3 has 14 amino acids. V lost 0 bases and J lost 5, with 9 bases in between. Germline V gene lookup returns CDR1 SGDLS and CDR2 YYNGEE. CDR3 region: CASSVGTVNNEQFF. DNA of the CDR3: TGTGCCAGCAGCGTAGGGACAGTTAACAATGAGCAGTTCTTC.

This clonotype came up a few times. The chain couples TRBV6-5 to TRBJ2-5; a possible D gene is TRBD1 (5 bases). Judging by the DNA end, TRBJ2-7 fits better; the J call may be wrong. The germline CDR1 and CDR2 sequences are MNHEY and SVGAGI. The CDR3 spans 14 residues. The CDR3: CASSYSRGNYEQYF. For the CDR3, the DNA is TGTGCCAGCAGTTACTCTAGGGGAAACTACGAGCAGTACTTC.

There are a few counts of this clonotype. The DNA of the CDR3 is TGCGCCAGCAGCCCGGATGGGGGGGTTTCCTACGAGCAGTACTTC. Protein: CASSPDGGVSYEQYF. V usage is TRBV5-1 and J usage is TRBJ2-7; 7 bases fit TRBD2. The CDR3 runs to 15 residues. V gave up 4 bases and J gave up 1 base; unmatched junction bases: 8. The germline V gene has CDR1 SGHRS and CDR2 YFSETQ. The whole variable domain, remainder taken from reference TRBV5-1 and TRBJ2-7, is KAGVTQTPRYLIKTRGQQVTLSCSPISGHRSVSWYQQTPGQGLQFLFEYFSETQRNKGNFPGRFSGRQFSNSRSEMNVSTLELGDSALYLCASSPDGGVSYEQYFGPGTRLTVT.

This clonotype has just a few counts. The rearrangement joins TRBV7-3 to TRBJ1-2; a weak D match, TRBD1 (5 bases). This CDR3 region has 15 residues. Trimming shortened V by 2 bases and J by 5 bases, and 15 bases separated the two germline ends. From germline, CDR1 is SGHTA and CDR2 FQGTGA. The CDR3 region has the DNA TGTGCCAGCAGCTTACACGGGGGGTCGACGTATGGCTACACCTTC. This encodes CASSLHGGSTYGYTF.

The gene calls are TRBV2 and TRBJ2-2, with no clear D. The CDR3 contains 14 residues. Germline V gene data show CDR1 as SNHLY and CDR2 as FYNNEI. The germline V and J ends were trimmed by 7 bases and 0 bases, with 9 bases remaining between them. The CDR3 sequence is CASMDFANTGELFF. DNA of the CDR3: TGTGCCAGCATGGATTTCGCGAACACCGGGGAGCTGTTTTTT.

The rearrangement joins TRBV28 to TRBJ2-1; D possibly corresponds to TRBD2 (6 bases). V shed 7 bases and J shed 10 bases, with 23 bases lying between them. CDR3 length: 15 amino acids. Germline CDR1 reads MDHEN; CDR2 reads SYDVKM. The CDR3 DNA follows: TGTGCCAGCACCCTAGGAGGGAGCCCCGGAGTGGAGCAGTTCTTC. This codes for CASTLGGSPGVEQFF.

This clonotype was counted between two and nine times. CDR3 amino acids: CASSPRDRTYNEQFF. As DNA, the CDR3 is TGTGCCAGCAGTCCCCGGGACAGGACATACAATGAGCAGTTCTTC. The rearrangement joins TRBV27 to TRBJ2-1, with 8 bases aligning to TRBD1. Germline trimming cut 5 bases from V and 4 bases from J; bases unmatched to any gene: 7. This CDR3 has 15 residues. CDR1 and CDR2 (germline): MNHEY, SMNVEV (reference sequence).

The chain couples TRBV20-1 to TRBJ2-3; 16 bases line up with TRBD2. CDR1 and CDR2 from the germline V gene are DFQATT and SNEGSKA (reference sequence). The trim removed 6 bases at V and 7 bases at J, leaving 10 bases unmatched. The CDR3 loop spans 16 amino acids. CDR3 residues: CSASPGLAGGPNTQYF. The CDR3 region has the DNA TGCAGTGCATCGCCGGGACTAGCGGGAGGGCCGAATACGCAGTATTTT.

The gene calls are TRBV11-2 and TRBJ2-3; no reliable D call. Germline V lookup: CDR1 SGHAT, CDR2 FQNNGV. The ends were cut back, 1 base at V and 4 bases at J, with 6 bases in the middle. This CDR3 has 13 amino acids. Here the CDR3 reads CASSLGWPDTQYF. Written as DNA, the CDR3 is TGTGCCAGCAGCTTAGGTTGGCCAGATACGCAGTATTTT.

This chain joins TRBV4-1 and TRBJ2-2, with TRBD2 as a possible D gene (5 bases). The germline V gene encodes CDR1 MGHRA and CDR2 YSYEKL. The CDR3 runs to 15 residues. V was pared by 4 bases and J by 3 bases, with 12 bases between. CDR3 region: CASSLSGADTGELFF. The DNA for the CDR3 is TGCGCCAGCAGCCTGAGCGGAGCCGACACCGGGGAGCTGTTTTTT.

The chain couples TRBV5-1 to TRBJ2-5; D perhaps matches TRBD2 (6 bases). The DNA end favors TRBJ2-7, so the J call may be wrong. There are 15 residues in the CDR3. Germline values: CDR1 SGHRS, CDR2 YFSETQ. The CDR3 loop is CASSLGSGEAHEQYF. In DNA, the CDR3 is TGCGCCAGCAGCTTGGGAAGTGGGGAGGCCCACGAGCAGTACTTC.

The V and J genes are TRBV13 and TRBJ2-7, with unresolved D. Germline lookup yields CDR1 PRHDT and CDR2 FYEKMQ (reference sequence). Between the trimmed V and J ends, which lost 6 bases and 0 bases, there was a span of 15 bases. This CDR3 spans 15 amino acids. CDR3 in DNA: TGTGCCAGCAGTTTTACCCTAGAGTGCTCCTACGAGCAGTACTTC. It codes for CASSFTLECSYEQYF.

V and J are TRBV5-1 and TRBJ2-1; 9 nucleotides line up with TRBD1. Looked up from germline, CDR1 is SGHRS and CDR2 is YFSETQ. Trimming at V came to 3 bases and at J to 11 bases, leaving 15 bases not matched to a gene. The CDR3 sequence is 16 residues long. The CDR3 sequence: CASSSVPGQGSHKQFF. The CDR3 bases are TGCGCCAGCAGCTCAGTCCCGGGACAGGGTTCTCATAAGCAGTTCTTC. Based on the CDR3 plus reference TRBV5-1 and TRBJ2-1, the full variable domain is KAGVTQTPRYLIKTRGQQVTLSCSPISGHRSVSWYQQTPGQGLQFLFEYFSETQRNKGNFPGRFSGRQFSNSRSEMNVSTLELGDSALYLCASSSVPGQGSHKQFFGPGTRLTVL.

The V gene is TRBV6-6, the J gene TRBJ1-5, with TRBD1 as a possible D gene (6 bases). Germline V CDR1 and CDR2: MNHNY, SVGAGI (reference sequence). The CDR3 consists of 13 residues. Trimming cost V 4 bases and J 5 bases, with 9 bases left between them. The CDR3 DNA reads TGTGCCAGCAGTTCAGGGGCTCATCAGCCCCAGCATTTT. It translates to CASSSGAHQPQHF.

This clonotype came up a few times. This chain links TRBV7-8 with TRBJ2-7; D uncertain. The ends were cut back, 4 bases at V and 2 bases at J, with 15 bases in the middle. Looked up from germline, CDR1 is SGHVS and CDR2 is FQNEAQ. The CDR3 loop spans 15 amino acids. The chain's CDR3 is CASSWDKGPAYEQYF. Written as DNA, the CDR3 is TGTGCCAGCAGCTGGGATAAAGGGCCAGCCTACGAGCAGTACTTC. Drawing the rest from reference TRBV7-8 and TRBJ2-7, the complete variable domain is GAGVSQSPRYKVAKRGQDVALRCDPISGHVSLFWYQQALGQGPEFLTYFQNEAQLDKSGLPSDRFFAERPEGSVSTLKIQRTQQEDSAVYLCASSWDKGPAYEQYFGPGTRLTVT.

This clonotype appeared a few times. The rearrangement uses TRBV12-3 or TRBV12-4 and TRBJ2-7; 8 bases are shared with TRBD2. J lost 5 bases, V lost 2 bases, and 8 bases had no gene match. The CDR3 sequence is 15 residues long. The CDR3 loop is CASSLSASGSHEQYF. The CDR3, as DNA: TGTGCCAGCAGTTTATCTGCTAGCGGGTCCCACGAGCAGTACTTC.